The following is a T cell receptor (beta chain) sequence with its context. These data belong to a study of blood T cell repertoires in COVID-19. About the study: Nucleic acid was either cDNA or gDNA, and it came from T cells, B-cell-depleted T cells, or PBMCs.

This CDR3 is 15 amino acids long. CDR1 and CDR2 from the germline V gene are KGHSH and LQKENI. With V trimmed by 6 bases and J by 3 bases, 8 bases remained unmatched. Patients from Seattle were sampled longitudinally, starting during active infection. TCRdb's copy holds only in-frame clones and misses some; the assay was immunoSEQ multiplex PCR. The sample gives about 37,000 clones, more than 65% of which show up once; about 3.2% is in the top ten. This rearrangement joins TRBV18 to TRBJ1-5, with 7 bases lining up with TRBD1. Sequenced input: peripheral blood. This receptor was identified in a man aged 70 or older with COVID-19, enrolled during active disease. The CDR3 sequence is CASSVGQAHNQPQHF. CDR3 DNA sequence: TGTGCCAGCTCCGTCGGACAGGCTCACAATCAGCCCCAGCATTTT.